This T cell receptor beta chain emerged from a study of identical twins. Healthy Caucasians, and only they, were the donors. This CDR3 comprises 14 residues. CDR1 MNHNS and CDR2 SASEGT come from the germline V gene. Trimming removed 8 bases from V and 8 bases from J, with 18 bases in between. Carrying unique molecular identifiers, the cDNA also gained a universal primer site through template switching. In TCRdb, the 5' RACE reads were re-called with MiXCR into one record per CDR3 protein. The sample consists of over 550,000 distinct CDR3 sequences, less than 9% of them appearing once. Another study also made use of these data, one on yellow fever vaccine responses in identical twins.

Sequenced input: PBMCs. The receptor comes from a woman younger than 35 in good health. The rearrangement joins TRBV6-1 to TRBJ1-4; unclear D gene. The DNA for the CDR3 is TGTGCCAGCGGGAGGACCGAAAGTTCCGAAAAACTGTTTTTT. Its protein is CASGRTESSEKLFF.